This T cell receptor beta chain was retrieved from a study of long-term antiretroviral therapy in people with HIV. Germline V CDR1 and CDR2: LNHNV, YYDKDF (reference sequence). The germline V and J ends were trimmed by 0 bases and 1 base, with 1 base remaining between them. CDR3 length equals 14 residues. Investigators performed immunoSEQ version v3.0 at survey level. Sequencing used immunoSEQ multiplex PCR; TCRdb keeps in-frame clones, though not all of them. This sample has 25,000 to 35,000 clones, with less than 98% found just once. Sample: unsorted PBMCs, taken 6.9 years after starting antiretroviral therapy. The clonotype was recovered from a young man with HIV. The rearrangement uses TRBV15 and TRBJ2-6; D ambiguous. The CDR3 DNA reads as TGTGCCACCAGCAGAGATTCTGGGGCCAACGTCCTGACTTTC. As protein: CATSRDSGANVLTF.